A selection of T cell receptor beta chains follows, all from one sample in a study of T cell responses to AZD1222 COVID-19 vaccine. Measured with immunoSEQ multiplex PCR; TCRdb has only the in-frame clones, and not every one. The table includes about 120,000 clones, approximately 90% detected once. Sequenced material: peripheral blood, taken 28 days after the second AZD1222 dose. These receptors came from an adult who received the AZD1222 COVID-19 vaccine. CDR3s include the opening cysteine and the closing phenylalanine or tryptophan. D genes are given only for firm matches. Size values are once, few and many counts, or a class for expanded clones, and some rows have none.

TRBD2	-	TRBV5-6	TRBJ2-7	CASSLFTSGRYEQYF	TGTGCCAGCAGCTTGTTTACTAGCGGAAGATACGAGCAGTACTTC
-	-	TRBV6-5	TRBJ1-5	CASSYGGNQPQHF	TGTGCCAGCAGTTACGGCGGAAATCAGCCCCAGCATTTT
-	few	TRBV3-1/TRBV3-2	TRBJ2-7	CASSQVPNEQYF	TGTGCCAGCAGCCAAGTTCCAAACGAGCAGTACTTC
-	once	TRBV9	TRBJ2-1	CASSVGGFWNEQFF	TGTGCCAGCAGCGTAGGAGGGTTTTGGAATGAGCAGTTCTTC
-	once	TRBV6-5	TRBJ1-1	CASSSTRDVEAFF	TGTGCCAGCAGTTCGACGCGGGATGTAGAAGCTTTCTTT
TRBD1	-	TRBV4-3	TRBJ2-2	CASSRTGGNTGELFF	TGCGCCAGCAGCCGAACAGGGGGGAACACCGGGGAGCTGTTTTTT
-	-	TRBV12-3/TRBV12-4	TRBJ1-1	CASSPPGARAAFF	TGTGCCAGCAGCCCGCCGGGCGCCCGGGCCGCTTTCTTT
-	-	TRBV7-3	TRBJ1-2	CASILPDSANYGYTF	TGTGCCAGCATCCTCCCCGACAGTGCCAACTATGGCTACACCTTC
TRBD2	-	TRBV11-2	TRBJ2-7	CASSFPNASGSYEQYF	TGTGCCAGCAGCTTCCCAAACGCTAGCGGCTCCTACGAGCAGTACTTC
TRBD2	-	TRBV11-3	TRBJ2-2	CASSLMWTSGNTGELFF	TGTGCCAGCAGCTTAATGTGGACTAGCGGAAACACCGGGGAGCTGTTTTTT
-	-	TRBV9	TRBJ2-2	CASATVTNTGELFF	TGTGCCAGCGCGACAGTTACTAACACCGGGGAGCTGTTTTTT
TRBD1	once	TRBV7-9	TRBJ1-1	CASSSGQGVNTEAFF	TGTGCCAGCAGCTCCGGACAGGGTGTCAACACTGAAGCTTTCTTT
TRBD2	-	TRBV5-4	TRBJ2-7	CASSLAAGDYEQYF	TGTGCCAGCAGCTTGGCAGCGGGGGATTACGAGCAGTACTTC
-	-	TRBV12-3/TRBV12-4	TRBJ1-2	CASSFGAAYTF	TGTGCCAGCAGTTTCGGGGCGGCCTACACCTTC
TRBD2	-	TRBV9	TRBJ2-2	CASSAQTSGTGGGELFF	TGTGCCAGCAGCGCCCAGACTAGCGGGACGGGGGGCGGGGAGCTGTTTTTT
-	-	TRBV6-5	TRBJ2-1	CASRARRNSYNEQFF	TGTGCCAGCAGAGCCCGACGAAACTCCTACAATGAGCAGTTCTTC
-	-	TRBV2	TRBJ1-2	CASSEGFYGYTF	TGTGCCAGCAGTGAGGGCTTCTATGGCTACACCTTC
TRBD1	few	TRBV2	TRBJ1-5	CASSGQKYSNQPQHF	TGTGCCAGCTCGGGACAGAAATATAGCAATCAGCCCCAGCATTTT
-	-	TRBV7-9	TRBJ2-7	CASSLDDTYEQYF	TGTGCCAGCAGCTTGGACGATACCTACGAGCAGTACTTC
-	-	TRBV11-3	TRBJ2-7	CASSPYNSYEQYF	TGTGCCAGCAGCCCCTACAACTCCTACGAGCAGTACTTC
TRBD2	-	TRBV11-3	TRBJ2-3	CASSLSLRLAGEDTQYF	TGTGCCAGCAGCTTAAGCCTCCGCCTAGCGGGGGAAGATACGCAGTATTTT
-	-	TRBV19	TRBJ2-5	CASSPTRGGETQYF	TGTGCCAGTAGTCCGACGAGGGGCGGAGAGACCCAGTACTTC
TRBD2	-	TRBV6-1	TRBJ2-7	CASSEDPSGGSSYEQYF	TGTGCCAGCAGTGAAGATCCTAGCGGGGGTTCCTCCTACGAGCAGTACTTC
-	-	TRBV5-4	TRBJ1-6	CASSSGGRVYNSPLHF	TGTGCCAGCAGCTCGGGGGGAAGGGTGTATAATTCACCCCTCCACTTT
-	-	TRBV19	TRBJ1-2	CASSIDGGVGYTF	TGTGCCAGTAGTATAGACGGGGGCGTTGGCTACACCTTC
-	few	TRBV9	TRBJ1-2	CASEPALGGSHGYTF	TGTGCCAGCGAGCCAGCCCTAGGAGGATCCCATGGCTACACCTTC
-	-	TRBV5-5	TRBJ2-7	CASSLGGVPSSYEQYF	TGTGCCAGCAGCTTGGGCGGGGTCCCTAGCTCCTACGAGCAGTACTTC
TRBD2	-	TRBV11-2	TRBJ2-1	CASSLGVIAGGPRSDEQFF	TGTGCCAGCAGCTTAGGGGTTATTGCGGGAGGGCCAAGGAGCGATGAGCAGTTCTTC
TRBD1	-	TRBV3-1/TRBV3-2	TRBJ1-6	CAASGTGDSPLHF	TGTGCCGCGAGCGGGACAGGGGATTCACCCCTCCACTTT
-	-	TRBV6-5	TRBJ2-7	CASSYSMDYEQYF	TGTGCCAGCAGTTACTCGATGGACTACGAGCAGTACTTC
TRBD1	-	TRBV7-2	TRBJ1-2	CASSPDRVDYGYTF	TGTGCCAGCAGCCCCGACAGGGTTGACTATGGCTACACCTTC
TRBD1	-	TRBV19	TRBJ2-7	CASSRGGQYSYEQYF	TGTGCCAGTAGTAGAGGGGGACAGTACTCCTACGAGCAGTACTTC
TRBD1	-	TRBV5-6	TRBJ2-7	CASSRDRGNEQYF	TGTGCCAGCAGCCGGGACAGGGGGAACGAGCAGTACTTC
TRBD2	-	TRBV7-9	TRBJ2-3	CASSLVDRLAGTDTQYF	TGTGCCAGCAGCTTAGTAGATAGGCTAGCGGGGACAGATACGCAGTATTTT
TRBD1	few	TRBV9	TRBJ2-1	CASSGRQGHYNEQFF	TGTGCCAGCAGCGGGAGACAGGGACATTACAATGAGCAGTTCTTC
-	once	TRBV28	TRBJ2-7	CASSSPGGGSYEQYF	TGTGCCAGCAGTTCCCCGGGCGGCGGTTCCTACGAGCAGTACTTC
TRBD2	few	TRBV6-4	TRBJ2-1	CASSESSGGSNEQFF	TGTGCCAGCAGTGAGTCTAGCGGGGGTAGCAATGAGCAGTTCTTC
-	-	TRBV5-6	TRBJ1-1	CASSLEQGTEAFF	TGTGCCAGCAGCTTGGAACAGGGCACTGAAGCTTTCTTT
-	-	TRBV5-1	TRBJ1-5	CASSLESPNQPQHF	TGCGCCAGCAGCTTGGAGAGCCCGAATCAGCCCCAGCATTTT
-	-	TRBV9	TRBJ2-2	CASSAQGYGGELFF	TGTGCCAGCAGCGCACAGGGTTACGGCGGGGAGCTGTTTTTT
TRBD1	-	TRBV28	TRBJ1-3	CASRDTGGSGNTIYF	TGTGCCAGCAGGGATACAGGGGGCTCTGGAAACACCATATATTTT
-	-	TRBV10-3	TRBJ2-5	CAISESVSQETQYF	TGTGCCATCAGTGAGTCCGTTTCCCAAGAGACCCAGTACTTC
-	-	TRBV19	TRBJ2-3	CASSIETDTQYF	TGTGCCAGTAGTATAGAGACGGATACGCAGTATTTT